Reported below is one T cell receptor beta chain. The source of the sample is a study of blood T cell repertoires in COVID-19. Background on the study: Specimens from acute and convalescent COVID-19 originated in the United States, Italy and Spain. Sources were T cells, B-cell-depleted T cells, or PBMCs; the material itself was cDNA or gDNA.

The CDR3 loop spans 15 amino acids. CDR1 SGHDT and CDR2 YYEEEE come from the germline V gene. Trimming took off 1 base at V and 5 bases at J, with 13 bases between the two ends. Study processing details: Quantification of nucleated cells was approximated via reference gene primer amplification. The assay was immunoSEQ multiplex PCR, and TCRdb's table has in-frame clones only and misses some. That table supplies the V and J calls and clone size; D and trimming were determined from the DNA. This table has about 140,000 clones, around 87% appearing once. The V and J genes are TRBV5-6 and TRBJ2-1, with D maybe TRBD2 (7 bases). The sample taken for sequencing was peripheral blood. This TCR was recovered from a human donor in a cohort sampled during active COVID-19. The CDR3 DNA sequence: TGTGCCAGCAGCTTGAGGGGGGGTACACACAATGAGCAGTTCTTC. As protein: CASSLRGGTHNEQFF.